This T cell receptor beta chain was obtained from a study of graft-versus-host responses after intestinal transplantation (dated by TCRdb to the early 2020s). In terms of the full investigation: Multivisceral, liver-intestinal, or isolated intestinal transplants were received by the recipients. Rather than being sequenced by the commercial service, samples from three later patients were sequenced in-house on an Illumina MiSeq and processed with MiXCR. Bulk TCR-beta CDR3 sequencing was used to track graft-versus-host and host-versus-graft alloreactive T cell clones in the graft, circulation and bone marrow after intestinal transplantation. Alloreactive clones were identified by sequencing pre-transplant mixed lymphocyte reaction products and comparing these products with unstimulated pre-transplant donor and recipient T cells. Donor T cell macrochimerism was defined as a peak of at least 4% donor T cells among recipient peripheral blood mononuclear cells. All recipients received anti-thymocyte globulin induction followed by maintenance tacrolimus and steroids for about three years. The cohort enrolled approximately 24 intestinal transplant recipients, one of whom was a retransplant, and 3 patients without pretransplant specimens were excluded. What the research found in general, with its limitations: Peak levels of circulating GvH clones were associated with declines in HvG clones early after transplant. GvH clones were found in recipient bone marrow, and some of the GvH clones appeared earlier in ileal mucosa or blood, which is consistent with an intestinal mucosal origin. The conclusions were limited by the relatively low number and heterogeneity of the intestinal transplant patients. In the allografts of patients with donor T cell macrochimerism, GvH to HvG T cell clonal ratios were high.

Library generation was performed with the immunoSEQ multiplex PCR assay. Adaptive Biotechnologies carried out high-throughput TCR-beta CDR3 sequencing of genomic DNA for most patients. The study's processing was this. TCR sequencing data were retrieved from Adaptive's ImmunoSEQ software for 18 patients, whereas three other patients were processed with MiXCR and VDJtools. Because the origin of CDR3 nucleotide sequences shared between donor and recipient could not be assigned, those sequences were removed. Alloreactive clones required at least 2-fold expansion over unstimulated cells and minimum CFSE-low frequency of 0.002% (template counts) or 0.001% (read counts). Mappable clones were those detected in sequenced pre-transplant spleen, lymph node, or MLR CFSE-low populations of the donor or recipient. The cumulative frequency of alloreactive clones was calculated as a percentage of all sequences, weighted by copy number. Held by TCRdb, this immuneACCESS table contains in-frame sequences only and omits some clones. Under half of the omission traces to an unresolved V gene where checked; the cause of the rest is unknown. Clone size and the V and J calls come from that table; the DNA yielded D and trimming. Across this sample there are 14,000 or so clones, with around 77% seen only once. Over 3.5% of the sample is taken by the ten largest.

Deletion took 3 bases off V and 7 bases off J, with a span of 13 bases between the germline ends. Reading the germline V gene gives CDR1 SGHRS and CDR2 YFSETQ. The CDR3 numbers 14 residues from cysteine through phenylalanine. Left in the record is the CDR3 DNA by itself, 42 bases read in frame from the first base. In the case of this clone: Its antigen is unknown. No much larger clone exists at a distance of one base, and base qualities are not known.

Intraepithelial and lamina propria lymphocytes were isolated from graft specimens using dithiothreitol, EDTA incubations and collagenase D digestion. Bulk TCR-beta sequencing was performed on serial intestinal graft biopsy specimens collected as late as 600 days after transplant. The sample here was ileum tissue, taken roughly 27 days after intestinal transplant. Recombination linked TRBV5-1 to TRBJ1-4; the D segment could be TRBD1, given 5 matching bases. The TCR originated in a human patient who received an intestinal transplant, so some T cells may come from the graft donor. This receptor has the CDR3 CASSSGKGAEKLFF. At the DNA level, the sequence is TGCGCCAGCAGCTCCGGTAAAGGGGCTGAAAAACTGTTTTTT. Extended through the reference TRBV5-1 and TRBJ1-4 proteins, this CDR3 yields the full variable domain: KAGVTQTPRYLIKTRGQQVTLSCSPISGHRSVSWYQQTPGQGLQFLFEYFSETQRNKGNFPGRFSGRQFSNSRSEMNVSTLELGDSALYLCASSSGKGAEKLFFGSGTQLSVL.